This T cell receptor (beta chain) was sequenced for a study of shared clonotypes between healthy human individuals. Across the study: The cohort had a couple of women and a few men, ages 18 to 49.

The study ran the assay at deep level. TCRdb's table, derived via immunoSEQ multiplex PCR, lists solely in-frame clones and lacks some. The sample records around 200,000 clones, 66% being singletons. Germline-derived CDR1 and CDR2 are MDHEN and SYDVKM. Unmatched junction bases numbered 1, after V lost 8 bases and J lost 0 bases. This CDR3 region has 13 residues. CD4+ cells were split into CD45RA+ naive and CD45RA-negative memory subsets. The material sequenced was memory CD4+ T cells sorted from blood. As for subset: CD45RA-negative fraction. This clonotype was obtained from a man aged 30 to 45 in good health. The chain recombines TRBV28 with TRBJ1-5; TRBD1 aligns across 7 bases. The CDR3 DNA follows: TGTGCCAGCGGGACAGCTAGCAATCAGCCCCAGCATTTT. Residues: CASGTASNQPQHF.